This passage covers 15 T cell receptor beta chains from one sample sequenced in a study of blood T cell repertoires in COVID-19. Using immunoSEQ multiplex PCR, the repertoire was profiled, and TCRdb retains in-frame clones only, with some absent. The data contain 200,000 to 300,000 clones, about 91% of them singletons. Sequenced input: peripheral blood. The receptors here all came from a young adult with COVID-19, enrolled during active disease.

This chain joins TRBV4-1 and TRBJ1-6; D is unresolved. CDR1 is MGHRA and CDR2 is YSYEKL in the germline V gene. This CDR3 is built from 16 residues. Trimming took 0 bases from V and 6 from J, leaving 12 bases between them. CDR3 protein: CASSQERLEGNSPLHF. The CDR3 DNA sequence: TGCGCCAGCAGCCAAGAGAGGTTGGAGGGTAATTCACCCCTCCACTTT.

The V gene is TRBV9, the J gene TRBJ1-2; perhaps TRBD1 as D (5 bases). The CDR3 has 15 amino acids. Trimming removed 3 bases at V and 4 bases at J, with 16 bases between. The germline V gene encodes CDR1 SGDLS and CDR2 YYNGEE. In DNA, the CDR3 is TGTGCCAGCAGCGGACCGACAGATGTAGTCTATGGCTACACCTTC. This sequence encodes CASSGPTDVVYGYTF.

The J gene is TRBJ2-1, the V gene TRBV6-5; TRBD2 matches 8 bases. The germline V gene has CDR1 MNHEY and CDR2 SVGAGI. The CDR3 is 13 residues long. V was clipped by 7 bases and J by 9 bases; unmatched bases: 8. Here the CDR3 reads CASMGLVEGEQFF. The CDR3, as DNA: TGTGCCAGCATGGGACTAGTCGAAGGTGAGCAGTTCTTC.

This clone has a single count. The chain couples TRBV4-3 to TRBJ2-3; TRBD2 matches at 8 bases. V was pared by 0 bases and J by 4 bases, with 12 bases of the junction left unmatched. Germline assignment: CDR1 LGHNA and CDR2 YSLEER. CDR3 length: 18 residues. The CDR3 coding sequence is TGCGCCAGCAGCCAAGATAGGAGAAGCGGGGGAAGGGCAGATACGCAGTATTTT. This gives the protein CASSQDRRSGGRADTQYF.

The chain carries TRBV2 and TRBJ2-2; 8 bases are shared with TRBD1. The J segment lost 8 bases and the V segment lost 6 bases, leaving 5 bases of the junction unmatched. CDR3 length: 13 amino acids. Germline V gene data show CDR1 as SNHLY and CDR2 as FYNNEI. CDR3 protein: CASRQGGRGELFF. The CDR3 nucleotides read TGTGCCAGCAGACAGGGGGGTCGGGGGGAGCTGTTTTTT.

The gene calls are TRBV4-3 and TRBJ1-2; maybe TRBD1 (6 bases). Germline V gene sequence: CDR1 LGHNA, CDR2 YSLEER. The CDR3 length is 17 residues. V was trimmed by 0 bases and J by 6 bases, leaving 20 bases between them. The CDR3 sequence: CASSQDRAGGAGDGYTF. The DNA for the CDR3 is TGCGCCAGCAGCCAAGATCGTGCGGGGGGCGCGGGGGATGGCTACACCTTC.

The V and J genes are TRBV2 and TRBJ1-5; no clear D gene. The V gene lost 7 bases and the J gene lost 3 bases, with 10 bases spanning the gap. The CDR3 extends over 13 amino acids. Germline CDR1 reads SNHLY; CDR2 reads FYNNEI. The CDR3 is CASTLNNNQPQHF. CDR3 bases: TGTGCCAGCACCTTAAACAACAATCAGCCCCAGCATTTT.

The chain joins TRBV12-3 or TRBV12-4 to TRBJ1-1; D is ambiguous. This CDR3 spans 11 amino acids. V was pared by 6 bases and J by 6 bases, with 8 bases between. In DNA form, the CDR3 reads TGTGCCAGCAGGGCAGTTGCTGAAGCTTTCTTT. This codes for CASRAVAEAFF.

The chain joins TRBV5-1 to TRBJ2-1, with a weak D call TRBD2 (6 bases). CDR1 is SGHRS, CDR2 YFSETQ, per germline. The CDR3 totals 14 residues. Trimming cost V 2 bases and J 8 bases, with 14 bases left between them. CDR3 loop: CASSFGGKFDEQFF. CDR3 coding DNA: TGCGCCAGCAGCTTTGGCGGGAAGTTCGATGAGCAGTTCTTC.

The V gene is TRBV11-2, the J gene TRBJ1-6; D is ambiguous. Germline values: CDR1 SGHAT, CDR2 FQNNGV. There are 15 residues in the CDR3. Trimming cost V 5 bases and J 0 bases, with 8 bases left between them. The CDR3 reads CASSRSVSYNSPLHF. DNA for the CDR3: TGTGCCAGCAGCCGCTCGGTCTCCTATAATTCACCCCTCCACTTT.

This clone was recorded only once. The chain couples TRBV18 to TRBJ2-3, with TRBD2 matching over 9 bases. The CDR3 spans 16 residues. Germline CDR1 KGHSH, CDR2 LQKENI. Losses at the gene ends were 2 bases for V and 2 bases for J; bases not matched to a gene: 5. The CDR3 loop is CASSPSPSGDTDTQYF. The CDR3 DNA sequence: TGTGCCAGCTCACCATCACCTAGCGGGGACACAGATACGCAGTATTTT.

This chain connects TRBV29-1 to TRBJ2-3; 10 nucleotides align to TRBD2. Per the germline V gene, CDR1 is SQVTM and CDR2 is ANQGSEA. Unmatched junction bases numbered 7, after V lost 5 bases and J lost 2 bases. The CDR3 has 15 residues. This CDR3 is CSVLAGVAFTDTQYF. The CDR3 nucleotides read TGCAGCGTTCTAGCGGGAGTTGCCTTCACAGATACGCAGTATTTT.

A single count supports this clone. The chain carries TRBV3-1 (or the pseudogene TRBV3-2) and TRBJ2-1; 16 bases match TRBD2. The length of the CDR3 is 16 residues. The germline V gene has CDR1 LGHDT and CDR2 YNNKEL (reference sequence). With 5 bases clipped from V and 10 bases from J, the junction kept 8 bases outside the gene matches. The CDR3 DNA follows: TGTGCCAGCAGCACCGGGACTAGCGGGAGGGCGTTAGAGCAGTTCTTC. Translating gives CASSTGTSGRALEQFF.

The genes are TRBV5-6 and TRBJ2-7; TRBD2 might be the D (6 bases). The CDR3 length is 15 residues. V was cut by 2 bases and J by 3 bases, with 15 bases left in between. Looked up from germline, CDR1 is SGHDT and CDR2 is YYEEEE. DNA of the CDR3: TGTGCCAGCAGCTTAAGGGACGCGGGGAACTACGAGCAGTACTTC. Encoded protein: CASSLRDAGNYEQYF.

V usage is TRBV6-4 and J usage is TRBJ1-1; D not resolved. V lost 2 bases and J 0 bases, leaving 7 bases between the germline ends. This CDR3 region has 14 residues. Germline V gene lookup returns CDR1 MRHNA and CDR2 SNTAGT. The CDR3 DNA reads as TGTGCCAGCAGTGACGAGAGGTTGAACACTGAAGCTTTCTTT. Its protein product is CASSDERLNTEAFF.